This T cell receptor (beta chain) appears in the sequencing data of a study of post-analysis software for immune sequencing data. General observations from the study: TRBV5-6, TRBV5-1 and TRBV20-1 were among a handful of TRBV segments more frequent in patients than controls.

Germline V gives CDR1 SEHNR, CDR2 FQNEAQ (reference sequence). Trimming shortened V by 7 bases and J by 0 bases, and 11 bases separated the two germline ends. CDR3 length: 14 residues. cDNA libraries for TCR beta contained unique molecular identifiers. From the PCR reads, TCRdb called clonotypes with MiXCR, one entry per CDR3 protein. This table holds roughly 800,000 distinct CDR3 sequences, 35% to 55% found once. With regard to this clonotype: Antigen: not known.

The chain uses TRBV7-9 and TRBJ2-3, with D possibly matching TRBD1 (6 bases). The sequence was obtained from a girl under 18 with multiple sclerosis. Sequencing was performed on blood. CDR3 sequence reads: CASTQGTSTDTQYF. The CDR3 DNA reads as TGTGCCAGCACCCAAGGGACAAGCACAGATACGCAGTATTTT.